The clone carrying this TCR beta chain was picked up a small number of times. V gave up 3 bases and J gave up 1 base, with 9 bases separating them. CDR1 is SGHRS and CDR2 is YFSETQ in the germline V gene. CDR3 length equals 14 residues. The sample belongs to a study of blood T cells in healthy people across ages. PCR was performed a second time for 7 to 11 cycles using a sample-barcoded 5' primer and a J-beta primer mix. MiXCR was run by TCRdb on the 5' RACE reads, yielding one entry per CDR3 protein. The table records some 760,000 distinct CDR3 sequences, 25% of them present only once. A further study also used this sample, focusing on T cells of mothers and their children. This second study says: A handful of children and their three healthy Caucasian mothers were the donors. Related mother-child pairs showed slightly, non-significantly higher overlap than unrelated pairs.

Material: blood. The chain joins TRBV5-1 to TRBJ2-3; D remains unclear. The clonotype originates from a boy between 10 and 17 years old in good health. This CDR3 reads CASSSGVGTDTQYF. DNA of the CDR3: TGCGCCAGCAGCTCTGGGGTGGGCACAGATACGCAGTATTTT.